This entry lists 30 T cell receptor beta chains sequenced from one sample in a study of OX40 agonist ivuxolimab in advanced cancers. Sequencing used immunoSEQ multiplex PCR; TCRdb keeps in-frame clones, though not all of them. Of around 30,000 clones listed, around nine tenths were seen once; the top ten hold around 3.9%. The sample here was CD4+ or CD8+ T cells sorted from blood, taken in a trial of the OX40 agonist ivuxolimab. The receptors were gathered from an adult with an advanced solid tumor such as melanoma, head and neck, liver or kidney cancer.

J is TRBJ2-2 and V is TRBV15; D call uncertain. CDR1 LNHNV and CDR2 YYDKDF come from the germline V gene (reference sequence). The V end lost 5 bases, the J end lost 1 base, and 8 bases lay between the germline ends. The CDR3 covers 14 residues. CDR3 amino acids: CATSQVMNTGELFF. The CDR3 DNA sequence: TGTGCCACCAGCCAGGTCATGAACACCGGGGAGCTGTTTTTT.

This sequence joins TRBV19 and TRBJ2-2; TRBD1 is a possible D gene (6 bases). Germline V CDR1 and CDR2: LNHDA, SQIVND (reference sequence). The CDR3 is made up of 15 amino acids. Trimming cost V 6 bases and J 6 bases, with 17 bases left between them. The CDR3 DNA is TGTGCCAGTAGGGACGGGACAACGGCGGCCGGGGAGCTGTTTTTT. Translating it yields CASRDGTTAAGELFF.

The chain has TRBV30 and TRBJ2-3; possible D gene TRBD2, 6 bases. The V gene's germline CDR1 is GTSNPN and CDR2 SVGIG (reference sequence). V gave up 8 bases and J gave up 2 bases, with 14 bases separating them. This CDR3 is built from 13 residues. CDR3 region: CARDGSDTDTQYF. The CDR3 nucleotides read TGTGCCCGGGACGGGAGTGACACAGATACGCAGTATTTT.

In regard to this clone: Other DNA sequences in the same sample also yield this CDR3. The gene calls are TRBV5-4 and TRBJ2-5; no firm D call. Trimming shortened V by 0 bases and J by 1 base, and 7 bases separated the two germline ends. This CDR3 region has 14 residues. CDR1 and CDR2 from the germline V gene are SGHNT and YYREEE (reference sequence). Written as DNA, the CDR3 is TGTGCCAGCAGCTTGGCCGGCAGCCAAGAGACCCAGTACTTC. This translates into CASSLAGSQETQYF.

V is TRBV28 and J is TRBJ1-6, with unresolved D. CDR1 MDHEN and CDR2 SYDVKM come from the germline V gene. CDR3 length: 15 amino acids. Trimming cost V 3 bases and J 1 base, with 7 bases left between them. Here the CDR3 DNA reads TGTGCCAGCAGTTTTGGGGAATCCTATAATTCACCCCTCCACTTT. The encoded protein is CASSFGESYNSPLHF.

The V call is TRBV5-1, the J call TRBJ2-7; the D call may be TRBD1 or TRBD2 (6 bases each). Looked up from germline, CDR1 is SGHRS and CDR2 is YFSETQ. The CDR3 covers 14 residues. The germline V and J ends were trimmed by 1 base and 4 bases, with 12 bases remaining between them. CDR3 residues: CASSLRGEAYEQYF. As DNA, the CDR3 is TGCGCCAGCAGCTTGAGGGGGGAGGCATACGAGCAGTACTTC.

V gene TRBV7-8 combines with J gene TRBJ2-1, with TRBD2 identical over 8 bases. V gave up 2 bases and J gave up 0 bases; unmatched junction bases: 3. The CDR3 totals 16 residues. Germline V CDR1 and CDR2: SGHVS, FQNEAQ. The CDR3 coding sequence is TGTGCCAGCAGCTTATCACTAGCGGACTCCTACAATGAGCAGTTCTTC. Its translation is CASSLSLADSYNEQFF.

This chain's CDR3 is CASSLDRADTQYF. CDR3 nucleotides: TGCGCCAGCAGCTTGGATCGCGCAGATACGCAGTATTTT. V usage is TRBV5-1 and J usage is TRBJ2-3, with no clear D. CDR3 length: 13 residues. V lost 0 bases to trimming and J lost 4 bases, with 6 bases between them. Germline CDR1 reads SGHRS; CDR2 reads YFSETQ. The whole variable domain, remainder taken from reference TRBV5-1 and TRBJ2-3, is KAGVTQTPRYLIKTRGQQVTLSCSPISGHRSVSWYQQTPGQGLQFLFEYFSETQRNKGNFPGRFSGRQFSNSRSEMNVSTLELGDSALYLCASSLDRADTQYFGPGTRLTVL.

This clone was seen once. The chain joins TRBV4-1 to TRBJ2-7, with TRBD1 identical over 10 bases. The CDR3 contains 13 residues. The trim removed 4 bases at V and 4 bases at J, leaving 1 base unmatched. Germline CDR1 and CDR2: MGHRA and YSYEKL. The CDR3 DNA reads TGCGCCAGCAGCCCGGACAGGGGGTACGAGCAGTACTTC. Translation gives CASSPDRGYEQYF.

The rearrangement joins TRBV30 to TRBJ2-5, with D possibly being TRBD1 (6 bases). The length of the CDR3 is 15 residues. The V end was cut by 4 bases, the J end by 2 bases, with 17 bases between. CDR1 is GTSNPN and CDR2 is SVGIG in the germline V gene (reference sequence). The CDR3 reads CAWTPRGRRQETQYF. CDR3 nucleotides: TGTGCCTGGACCCCCAGGGGACGGCGACAAGAGACCCAGTACTTC.

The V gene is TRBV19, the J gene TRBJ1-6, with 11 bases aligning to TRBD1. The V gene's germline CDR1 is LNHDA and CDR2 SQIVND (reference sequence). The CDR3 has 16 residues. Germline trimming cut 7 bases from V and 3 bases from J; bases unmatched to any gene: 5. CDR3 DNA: TGTGCCAGTACCCGGACAGGGGGCCTCTATAATTCACCCCTCCACTTT. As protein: CASTRTGGLYNSPLHF.

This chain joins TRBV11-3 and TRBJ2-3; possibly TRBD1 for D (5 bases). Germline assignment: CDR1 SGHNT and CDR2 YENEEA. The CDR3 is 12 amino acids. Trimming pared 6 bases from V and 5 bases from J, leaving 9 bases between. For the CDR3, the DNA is TGTGCCAGCAGTCGGACAAAAGATACGCAGTATTTT. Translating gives CASSRTKDTQYF.

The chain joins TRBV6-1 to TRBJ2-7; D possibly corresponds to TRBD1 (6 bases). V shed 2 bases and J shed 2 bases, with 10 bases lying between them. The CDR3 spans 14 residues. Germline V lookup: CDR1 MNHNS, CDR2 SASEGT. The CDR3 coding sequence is TGTGCCAGCAGTGAATGGAACAGGGCCTACGAGCAGTACTTC. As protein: CASSEWNRAYEQYF.

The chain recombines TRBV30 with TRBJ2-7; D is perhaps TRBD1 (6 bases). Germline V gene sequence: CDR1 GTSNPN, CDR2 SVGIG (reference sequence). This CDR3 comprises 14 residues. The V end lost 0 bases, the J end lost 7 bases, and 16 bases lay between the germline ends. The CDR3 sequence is CAWSVGGSAREQYF. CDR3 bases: TGTGCCTGGAGTGTTGGGGGCTCGGCGAGGGAGCAGTACTTC.

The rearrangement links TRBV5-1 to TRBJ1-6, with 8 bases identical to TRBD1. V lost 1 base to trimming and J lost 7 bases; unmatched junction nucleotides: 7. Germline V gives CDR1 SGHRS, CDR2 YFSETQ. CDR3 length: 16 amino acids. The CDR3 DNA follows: TGCGCCAGCAGCTTGCGCCCGACAGGGGAAAATTCACCCCTCCACTTT. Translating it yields CASSLRPTGENSPLHF.

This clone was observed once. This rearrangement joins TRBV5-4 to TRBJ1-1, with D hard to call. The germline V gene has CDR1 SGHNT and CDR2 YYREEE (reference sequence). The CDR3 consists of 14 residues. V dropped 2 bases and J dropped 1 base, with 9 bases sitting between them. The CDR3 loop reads CASSFMDQNTEAFF. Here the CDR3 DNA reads TGTGCCAGCAGCTTTATGGACCAGAACACTGAAGCTTTCTTT. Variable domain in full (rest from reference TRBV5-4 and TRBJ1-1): ETGVTQSPTHLIKTRGQQVTLRCSSQSGHNTVSWYQQALGQGPQFIFQYYREEENGRGNFPPRFSGLQFPNYSSELNVNALELDDSALYLCASSFMDQNTEAFFGQGTRLTVV.

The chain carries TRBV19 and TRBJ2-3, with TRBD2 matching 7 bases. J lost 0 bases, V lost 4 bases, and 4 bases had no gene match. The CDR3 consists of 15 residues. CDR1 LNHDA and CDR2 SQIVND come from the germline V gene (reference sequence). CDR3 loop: CASSTGGGSTDTQYF. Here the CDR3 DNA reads TGTGCCAGTAGTACTGGGGGGGGTAGCACAGATACGCAGTATTTT.

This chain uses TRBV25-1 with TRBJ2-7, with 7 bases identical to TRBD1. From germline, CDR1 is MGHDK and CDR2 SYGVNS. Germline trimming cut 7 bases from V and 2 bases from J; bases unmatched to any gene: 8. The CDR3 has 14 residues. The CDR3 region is CASTQRQGTYEQYF. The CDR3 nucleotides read TGTGCCAGCACTCAACGACAGGGCACCTACGAGCAGTACTTC.

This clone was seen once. The CDR3 DNA follows: TGTGCCAGCCATCCTCAACAGGGGAGGATGGACACTGAAGCTTTCTTT. It is translated as CASHPQQGRMDTEAFF. The V and J genes are TRBV18 and TRBJ1-1; 7 bases fit TRBD1. This CDR3 region has 16 residues. Trimming took 8 bases from V and 3 from J; bases not matched to a gene: 15. Germline V lookup: CDR1 KGHSH, CDR2 LQKENI. The entire variable domain, with the rest obtained from reference TRBV18 and TRBJ1-1, is as follows: NAGVMQNPRHLVRRRGQEARLRCSPMKGHSHVYWYRQLPEEGLKFMVYLQKENIIDESGMPKERFSAEFPKEGPSILRIQQVVRGDSAAYFCASHPQQGRMDTEAFFGQGTRLTVV.

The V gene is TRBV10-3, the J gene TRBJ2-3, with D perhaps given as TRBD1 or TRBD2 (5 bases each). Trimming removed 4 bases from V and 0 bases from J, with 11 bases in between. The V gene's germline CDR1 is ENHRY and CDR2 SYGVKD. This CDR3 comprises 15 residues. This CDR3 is CAISVGQRSTDTQYF. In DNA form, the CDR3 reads TGTGCCATCAGTGTGGGGCAGCGGAGCACAGATACGCAGTATTTT.

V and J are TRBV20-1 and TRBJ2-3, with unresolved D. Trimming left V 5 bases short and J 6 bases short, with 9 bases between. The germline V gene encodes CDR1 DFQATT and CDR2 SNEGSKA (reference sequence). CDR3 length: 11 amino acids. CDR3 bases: TGCAGTGCTGGACCCGGGGATACGCAGTATTTT. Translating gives CSAGPGDTQYF.

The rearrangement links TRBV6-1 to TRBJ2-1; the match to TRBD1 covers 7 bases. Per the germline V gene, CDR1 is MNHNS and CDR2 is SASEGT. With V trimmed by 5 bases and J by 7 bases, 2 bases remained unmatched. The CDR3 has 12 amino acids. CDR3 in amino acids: CASSLRGNEQFF. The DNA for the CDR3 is TGTGCCAGCAGTCTCAGGGGGAATGAGCAGTTCTTC.

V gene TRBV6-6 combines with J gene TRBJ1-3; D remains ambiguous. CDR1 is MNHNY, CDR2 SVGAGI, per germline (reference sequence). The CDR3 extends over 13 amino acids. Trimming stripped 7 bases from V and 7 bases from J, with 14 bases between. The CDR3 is CASNLNPVNTIYF. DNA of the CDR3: TGTGCCAGCAACCTAAACCCAGTCAACACCATATATTTT.

The CDR3 nucleotides are TGTGCCAGCAGCAAAAGGAGAGGGGGCGCAGGGGCTTTCTTT. Translation gives CASSKRRGGAGAFF. V and J are TRBV21-1 and TRBJ1-1; the D call TRBD1 from the table was never checked on the DNA. TRBV21-1 counts as a pseudogene. This CDR3 region has 14 residues.

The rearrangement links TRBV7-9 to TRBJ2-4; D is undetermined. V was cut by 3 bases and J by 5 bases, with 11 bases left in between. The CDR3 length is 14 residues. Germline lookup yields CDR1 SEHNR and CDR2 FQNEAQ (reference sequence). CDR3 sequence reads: CASSLDVGQNIQYF. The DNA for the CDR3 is TGTGCCAGCAGCTTGGACGTTGGGCAAAACATTCAGTACTTC.

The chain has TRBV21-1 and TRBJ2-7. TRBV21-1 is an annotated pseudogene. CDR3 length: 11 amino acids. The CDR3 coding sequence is TGTGCCAGCAGCATGGTGTACGAGCAGTACTTC. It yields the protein CASSMVYEQYF.

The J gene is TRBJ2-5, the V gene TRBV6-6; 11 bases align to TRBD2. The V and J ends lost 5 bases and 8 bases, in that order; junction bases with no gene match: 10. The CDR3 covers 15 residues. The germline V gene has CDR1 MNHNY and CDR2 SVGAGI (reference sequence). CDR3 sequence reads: CASSESASGGRTQYF. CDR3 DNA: TGTGCCAGCAGTGAGTCAGCTAGCGGGGGGCGAACCCAGTACTTC.

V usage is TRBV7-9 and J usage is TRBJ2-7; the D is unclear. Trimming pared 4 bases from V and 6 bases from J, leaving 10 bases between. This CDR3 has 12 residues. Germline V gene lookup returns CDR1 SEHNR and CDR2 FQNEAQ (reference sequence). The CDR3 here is CASSSPYGEQYF. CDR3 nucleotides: TGTGCCAGCAGCTCACCATACGGCGAGCAGTACTTC.

The CDR3 bases are TGCAGCGTTGAAGGACAGAACTATGGCTACACCTTC. Its protein product is CSVEGQNYGYTF. This chain uses TRBV29-1 with TRBJ1-2; weak D call: TRBD1 (5 bases). V lost 1 base and J lost 2, with 5 bases in between. CDR3 size: 12 residues. CDR1 and CDR2 from the germline V gene are SQVTM and ANQGSEA.

The CDR3 bases are TGTGCCGGGGGGACGAATTACGAGCAGTACTTC. This gives the protein CAGGTNYEQYF. The chain employs TRBV30 and TRBJ2-7, with D possibly matching TRBD2 (6 bases). Germline lookup yields CDR1 GTSNPN and CDR2 SVGIG (reference sequence). The CDR3 consists of 11 residues. V lost 8 bases, J lost 4 bases, and 12 bases lay in between.